Presented here are 19 T cell receptor beta chains from one specimen sequenced in a study of blood T cell repertoires in COVID-19 (dated by TCRdb to about 2020). The library came from the immunoSEQ multiplex PCR assay. TCRdb stores this immuneACCESS table with in-frame sequences only. Part of the clones is absent; in the studies checked, under half of the shortfall reflects unresolved V genes, and no reason is known for the rest. This sample lists around 340,000 clones; roughly 90% were detected once. The top ten hold roughly 7.2% of the sample. Material: peripheral blood. The receptors shown here come from a woman aged 55 to 70 with COVID-19, enrolled during active disease.

The rearrangement uses TRBV7-3 and TRBJ2-3, with a weak D call TRBD1 (5 bases). With 1 base removed from V and 5 bases from J, the gap between germline ends came to 7 bases. CDR3 length equals 13 residues. Per the germline V gene, CDR1 is SGHTA and CDR2 is FQGTGA. This chain's CDR3 is CASSLNQGDTQYF. The CDR3 bases are TGTGCCAGCAGCTTAAACCAGGGAGATACGCAGTATTTT.

V usage is TRBV9 and J usage is TRBJ2-3, with 8 bases fitting TRBD2. The germline V gene has CDR1 SGDLS and CDR2 YYNGEE. The CDR3 spans 16 residues. Trimming removed 1 base from V and 0 bases from J; junction bases left unmatched: 4. The CDR3 spells CASSVTSGLSTDTQYF. For the CDR3, the DNA is TGTGCCAGCAGCGTAACTAGCGGCTTGAGCACAGATACGCAGTATTTT.

The V call is TRBV11-2, the J call TRBJ2-2, with TRBD1 matching over 10 bases. Germline V lookup: CDR1 SGHAT, CDR2 FQNNGV. Germline trimming cut 2 bases from V and 5 bases from J; bases unmatched to any gene: 8. The CDR3 extends over 17 amino acids. DNA of the CDR3: TGTGCCAGCAGCTTATTGGGCGGGACAGGGGTTACCGGGGAGCTGTTTTTT. Translation: CASSLLGGTGVTGELFF. The full variable domain, completed using reference TRBV11-2 and TRBJ2-2, is EAGVAQSPRYKIIEKRQSVAFWCNPISGHATLYWYQQILGQGPKLLIQFQNNGVVDDSQLPKDRFSAERLKGVDSTLKIQPAKLEDSAVYLCASSLLGGTGVTGELFFGEGSRLTVL.

The chain uses TRBV5-1 and TRBJ2-5, with TRBD1 matching over 8 bases. The germline V gene encodes CDR1 SGHRS and CDR2 YFSETQ. This CDR3 is built from 15 residues. After removal of 0 bases from V and 3 bases from J, the junction contained 4 bases not matched to a gene. The CDR3 reads CASSLGPQGEETQYF. DNA for the CDR3: TGCGCCAGCAGCTTGGGTCCACAGGGGGAAGAGACCCAGTACTTC.

The chain joins TRBV7-6 to TRBJ2-1; 9 nucleotides agree with TRBD1. Germline V gene data show CDR1 as SGHVS and CDR2 as FNYEAQ. This CDR3 comprises 16 residues. With 5 bases clipped from V and 7 bases from J, the junction kept 12 bases outside the gene matches. The CDR3 protein is CASSRRPGQGMNEQFF. The CDR3 nucleotides are TGTGCCAGCAGCCGACGCCCGGGACAGGGAATGAATGAGCAGTTCTTC.

The rearrangement uses TRBV7-3 and TRBJ1-1; the D is unclear. CDR1 and CDR2 from the germline V gene are SGHTA and FQGTGA. Trimming removed 6 bases at V and 2 bases at J, with 13 bases between. There are 14 residues in the CDR3. CDR3 region: CASRPTASNTEAFF. The CDR3 DNA follows: TGTGCCAGCAGGCCAACCGCAAGCAACACTGAAGCTTTCTTT.

The V gene is TRBV7-3, the J gene TRBJ1-6, with a possible D match to TRBD1 (6 bases). Germline V gives CDR1 SGHTA, CDR2 FQGTGA. Trimming cost V 5 bases and J 11 bases, with 16 bases left between them. The CDR3 contains 14 residues. CDR3 in amino acids: CASSQTGGGPPLHF. CDR3 in DNA: TGTGCCAGCAGCCAGACGGGCGGGGGGCCACCCCTCCACTTT.

This chain connects TRBV2 to TRBJ1-5; D might be TRBD1 (5 bases). The CDR3 contains 14 residues. CDR1 and CDR2 (germline): SNHLY, FYNNEI. Between the trimmed V and J ends, which lost 0 bases and 5 bases, there was a span of 8 bases. The CDR3 region has the DNA TGTGCCAGCAGTGAAGCGTTCAGGGATCAGCCCCAGCATTTT. This encodes CASSEAFRDQPQHF.

J is TRBJ2-1 and V is TRBV4-3, with D uncertain. This CDR3 has 15 residues. The V end was cut by 3 bases, the J end by 5 bases, with 14 bases between. The germline V gene encodes CDR1 LGHNA and CDR2 YSLEER. DNA of the CDR3: TGCGCCAGCAGCCAGGGCGTGCAGGATAACAATGAGCAGTTCTTC. This translates into CASSQGVQDNNEQFF.

V usage is TRBV12-3 or TRBV12-4 and J usage is TRBJ1-1; maybe TRBD1 (5 bases). The V gene lost 3 bases and the J gene lost 5 bases, with 10 bases spanning the gap. The CDR3 sequence is 13 residues long. The CDR3, as DNA: TGTGCCAGCAGTTTTCTGCAGGGAACTGAAGCTTTCTTT. It specifies CASSFLQGTEAFF.

V usage is TRBV5-4 and J usage is TRBJ2-5; the match to TRBD1 covers 7 bases. Germline trimming cut 2 bases from V and 5 bases from J; bases unmatched to any gene: 9. The germline gives CDR1 SGHNT, CDR2 YYREEE (reference sequence). CDR3 length equals 15 residues. The CDR3 sequence: CASSFPGLRGETQYF. The CDR3 DNA follows: TGTGCCAGCAGCTTTCCGGGTCTCAGGGGGGAGACCCAGTACTTC. The whole variable domain, remainder taken from reference TRBV5-4 and TRBJ2-5, is ETGVTQSPTHLIKTRGQQVTLRCSSQSGHNTVSWYQQALGQGPQFIFQYYREEENGRGNFPPRFSGLQFPNYSSELNVNALELDDSALYLCASSFPGLRGETQYFGPGTRLLVL.

V and J are TRBV7-2 and TRBJ1-2; a possible D gene is TRBD1 (6 bases). Trimming cost V 1 base and J 8 bases, with 11 bases left between them. The CDR3 totals 13 residues. Per germline, CDR1 SGHTA and CDR2 FQGNSA. The CDR3 sequence: CASSLVTGGGYTF. As DNA, the CDR3 is TGTGCCAGCAGCTTAGTCACGGGGGGCGGCTACACCTTC.

The genes are TRBV18 and TRBJ1-2; 9 nucleotides match TRBD1. After removal of 1 base from V and 8 bases from J, the junction contained 5 bases not matched to a gene. The CDR3 length is 14 residues. Looked up from germline, CDR1 is KGHSH and CDR2 is LQKENI. The DNA for the CDR3 is TGTGCCAGCTCACCACGGGACAGGGAGGTCGGCTACACCTTC. It translates to CASSPRDREVGYTF.

This sequence joins TRBV5-1 and TRBJ1-5; 8 bases align to TRBD1. The CDR3 loop spans 16 amino acids. The germline V gene has CDR1 SGHRS and CDR2 YFSETQ. Unmatched junction bases numbered 11, after V lost 3 bases and J lost 6 bases. The chain's CDR3 is CASSSDPGGAGQPQHF. The CDR3 DNA follows: TGCGCCAGCAGCTCGGACCCAGGGGGCGCGGGTCAGCCCCAGCATTTT.

The genes are TRBV28 and TRBJ1-5; D is ambiguous. The V gene lost 6 bases and the J gene lost 2 bases, with 17 bases spanning the gap. The CDR3 covers 16 residues. Germline lookup yields CDR1 MDHEN and CDR2 SYDVKM. CDR3 coding DNA: TGTGCCAGCAGCCCAGCCGACAACCGCGGCAATCAGCCCCAGCATTTT. Translation gives CASSPADNRGNQPQHF.

V usage is TRBV2 and J usage is TRBJ1-6, with D uncertain. CDR3 length: 12 residues. V shed 9 bases and J shed 9 bases, with 12 bases lying between them. Germline CDR1 and CDR2: SNHLY and FYNNEI. The CDR3 reads CARRGVGSPLHF. The CDR3 bases are TGTGCCAGAAGAGGAGTTGGTTCACCCCTCCACTTT.

The rearrangement uses TRBV7-8 and TRBJ1-2, with TRBD1 matching 9 bases. CDR1 SGHVS and CDR2 FQNEAQ come from the germline V gene. J was trimmed by 8 bases and V by 5 bases; bases with no gene match: 12. CDR3 length: 15 residues. The CDR3: CASSPTQGAGEGYTF. For the CDR3, the DNA is TGTGCCAGCAGCCCGACACAGGGGGCTGGGGAGGGCTACACCTTC.

V and J are TRBV19 and TRBJ2-3; 7 bases are shared with TRBD1. The CDR3 has 16 amino acids. V dropped 8 bases and J dropped 1; count of bases not matched to a gene: 12. The germline V gene encodes CDR1 LNHDA and CDR2 SQIVND (reference sequence). The CDR3 protein is CASSDRSAVGTDTQYF. The CDR3 DNA follows: TGTGCCAGTTCGGACAGGTCGGCGGTGGGCACAGATACGCAGTATTTT.

The gene calls are TRBV5-1 and TRBJ2-1; no firm D call. Germline CDR1 and CDR2: SGHRS and YFSETQ. V was shortened by 0 bases and J by 8 bases, with 9 bases between the two germline ends. This CDR3 has 13 amino acids. CDR3 coding DNA: TGCGCCAGCAGCTTGGTCGGCGGCGATGAGCAGTTCTTC. Protein: CASSLVGGDEQFF.